What follows are 7 T cell receptor beta chains derived from one specimen sequenced in a study of blood T cell repertoires in COVID-19. Profiling relied on immunoSEQ multiplex PCR, and the TCRdb table lists in-frame clones only, not all of them. Of about 270,000 clones in the sample, approximately 86% are singletons; the top ten hold roughly 9.8%. The sequenced sample consisted of peripheral blood. These receptors all come from a man aged 35 to 55 who had recovered from COVID-19.

This clone was counted a few times. The V and J genes are TRBV7-2 and TRBJ2-1; tentative D call: TRBD2 (6 bases). Trimming took off 1 base at V and 9 bases at J, with 13 bases between the two ends. The length of the CDR3 is 14 residues. Germline loops: CDR1 SGHTA, CDR2 FQGNSA. The CDR3 sequence is CASSLGMTSSEQFF. CDR3 sequence (DNA): TGTGCCAGCAGCTTAGGGATGACTAGTAGTGAGCAGTTCTTC.

The chain recombines TRBV2 with TRBJ2-1; perhaps TRBD2 as D (6 bases). The V end lost 1 base, the J end lost 0 bases, and 7 bases lay between the germline ends. The CDR3 contains 15 residues. Germline values: CDR1 SNHLY, CDR2 FYNNEI. The CDR3 reads CASSEGGNSYNEQFF. CDR3 sequence (DNA): TGTGCCAGCAGTGAAGGCGGGAACTCCTACAATGAGCAGTTCTTC.

The chain recombines TRBV10-3 with TRBJ1-6; the match to TRBD1 covers 8 bases. V gave up 10 bases and J gave up 5 bases; unmatched junction bases: 10. Per germline, CDR1 ENHRY and CDR2 SYGVKD. The CDR3 is made up of 15 amino acids. In DNA form, the CDR3 reads TGTGCCACCAGAGGCCCGACAGGGGATAATTCACCCCTCCACTTT. Translating it yields CATRGPTGDNSPLHF.

This chain connects TRBV9 to TRBJ2-1; 10 bases align to TRBD1. The CDR3 loop spans 14 amino acids. Unmatched junction bases numbered 6, after V lost 7 bases and J lost 5 bases. Germline-derived CDR1 and CDR2 are SGDLS and YYNGEE. The DNA of the CDR3 is TGTGCCAGCGCGGCGGGACAGGGGAACAATGAGCAGTTCTTC. Translated: CASAAGQGNNEQFF.

The chain is built from TRBV13 and TRBJ2-5; 11 bases align to TRBD2. Germline CDR1 PRHDT, CDR2 FYEKMQ (reference sequence). The CDR3 consists of 17 residues. V gave up 2 bases and J gave up 4 bases; unmatched junction bases: 9. The CDR3 DNA reads as TGTGCCAGCAGCTTATCGGTAGCGGGGGGGCCATCAGAGACCCAGTACTTC. Amino acid sequence: CASSLSVAGGPSETQYF.

The chain has TRBV23-1 and TRBJ1-2; weak D call: TRBD1 (5 bases). TRBV23-1 is annotated as an ORF whose role is uncertain. The CDR3 is 13 residues long. V was pared by 7 bases and J by 7 bases, with 16 bases between. The CDR3 DNA is TGCGCCAGCATGCGGGGGGTTTTTGGTGGCTACACCTTC. It translates to CASMRGVFGGYTF.

V usage is TRBV5-4 and J usage is TRBJ2-1; D may be TRBD2 (7 bases). The CDR3 has 16 amino acids. V was clipped by 0 bases and J by 7 bases, with 17 bases between them. The V gene's germline CDR1 is SGHNT and CDR2 YYREEE (reference sequence). The CDR3 loop is CASSLAEWGRGNEQFF. The CDR3 region has the DNA TGTGCCAGCAGCTTGGCCGAATGGGGGAGGGGGAATGAGCAGTTCTTC.